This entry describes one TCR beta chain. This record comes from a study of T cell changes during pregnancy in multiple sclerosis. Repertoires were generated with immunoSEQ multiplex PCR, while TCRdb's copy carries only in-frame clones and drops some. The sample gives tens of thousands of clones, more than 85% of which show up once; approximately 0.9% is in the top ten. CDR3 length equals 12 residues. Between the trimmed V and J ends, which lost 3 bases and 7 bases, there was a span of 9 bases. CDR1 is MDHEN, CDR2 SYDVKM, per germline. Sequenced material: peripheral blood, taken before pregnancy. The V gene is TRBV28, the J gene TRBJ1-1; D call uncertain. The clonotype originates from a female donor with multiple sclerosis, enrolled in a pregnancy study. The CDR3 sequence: CASSFQVSEAFF. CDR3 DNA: TGTGCCAGCAGTTTTCAAGTCAGTGAAGCTTTCTTT.